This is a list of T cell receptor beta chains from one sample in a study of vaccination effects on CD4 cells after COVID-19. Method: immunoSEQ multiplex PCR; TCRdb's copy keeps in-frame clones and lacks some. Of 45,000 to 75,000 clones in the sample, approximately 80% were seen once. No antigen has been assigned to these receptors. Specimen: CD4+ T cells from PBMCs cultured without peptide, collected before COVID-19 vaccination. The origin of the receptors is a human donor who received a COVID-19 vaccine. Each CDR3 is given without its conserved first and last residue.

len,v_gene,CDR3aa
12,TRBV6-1,ASSESLRLETQY
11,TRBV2,ASTLDVQETQY
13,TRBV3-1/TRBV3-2,ASTRTRSFTGELF
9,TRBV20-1,SARSAGEQF
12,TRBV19,ASSGQPAQYGYT
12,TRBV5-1,ASRDRENTGELF
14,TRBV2,ASSEAGGTGGQPQH
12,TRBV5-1,ASLPAGGTYGYT
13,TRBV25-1,ASSGAWTGLSEAF
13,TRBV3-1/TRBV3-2,ASSQELGLSNEQF
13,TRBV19,ASRPGTGVGQPQH
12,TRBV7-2,ASSLVSGGNGYT
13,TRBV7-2,ASTENGGSTDTQY
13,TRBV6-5,ASNTPGTGGNTIY
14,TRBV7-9,ASSREGTSANNEQF
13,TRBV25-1,ASSDRTGGGEKLF
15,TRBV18,ASSPPLGGGAWHEQF
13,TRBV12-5,ASGSGQLKGGEQF
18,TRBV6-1,ASSARSPGQGQYSNQPQH
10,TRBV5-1,ASSFATDTQY
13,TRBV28,ASSVQVGDNTEAF
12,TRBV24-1,ATSGTGGAGSAF
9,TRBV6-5,ASRGAYGYT
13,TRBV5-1,ASSLVGVTNYGYT
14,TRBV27,ASSDPGQGRQETQY
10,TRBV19,ASSENRYGYT
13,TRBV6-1,ASSEAGALGETQY
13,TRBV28,ASSLQSSYNSPLH
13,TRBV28,ASSYPGQGGNEQF
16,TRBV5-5,ASSRGRLYSAMNTEAF
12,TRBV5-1,ASSLGGFSTEAF
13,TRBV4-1,ASSQGLAGGGEQF
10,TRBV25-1,ASTETGETQY
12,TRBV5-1,ASSPRPLTGELF
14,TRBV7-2,ASSSPLTGMNQPQH
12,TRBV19,ASTRDRQSGGYT
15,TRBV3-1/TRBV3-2,ASSQDVGTSSGNTIY